This T cell receptor (beta chain) is from a study of spatial heterogeneity in lung cancer. Study details: Raw reads contained each unique TCR and UMI combination more than ten times on average.

This clonotype was seen ten or more times. What it binds is unknown. Study-level points and caveats: At tumor resection, ubiquitous expanded TCRs were detected in blood more often than later.

On each TCR cDNA molecule, a unique molecular identifier was present. From the 5' RACE reads, TCRdb called clonotypes with MiXCR, one entry per CDR3 protein. Among over 50,000 distinct CDR3 sequences, around 6% were seen once, and the ten largest hold about 14%. The CDR3 covers 15 residues. Trimming took 2 bases from V and 1 from J, leaving 11 bases between them. The time point is: sample taken at primary tumor resection. Unsorted samples of tumor, nontumor lung or frozen PBMC had their whole RNA sequenced. The TCR comes from a female donor with early-stage non-small cell lung cancer. The chain joins TRBV12-3 or TRBV12-4 to TRBJ1-2; D remains ambiguous. The sample consisted of PBMCs, taken at surgery. The CDR3 DNA sequence: TGTGCCAGCAGTTTAATTCAGGAACTTAACTATGGCTACACCTTC. Its translation is CASSLIQELNYGYTF.